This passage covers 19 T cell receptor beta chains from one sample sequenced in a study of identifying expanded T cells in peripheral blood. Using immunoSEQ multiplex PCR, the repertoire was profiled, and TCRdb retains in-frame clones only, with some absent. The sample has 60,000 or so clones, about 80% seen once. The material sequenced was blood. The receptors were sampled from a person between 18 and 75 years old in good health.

The CDR3 nucleotides are TGCGCCAGCAGCTCGTGGGGACCCCCCGGAGAGCAGTACGTC. Amino acids: CASSSWGPPGEQYV. The chain links TRBV5-1 to TRBJ2-7; the D gene could be TRBD1 or TRBD2 (5 bases each). Germline CDR1 is SGHRS and CDR2 is YFSETQ. With 3 bases removed from V and 7 bases from J, the gap between germline ends came to 17 bases. The CDR3 is 14 residues long.

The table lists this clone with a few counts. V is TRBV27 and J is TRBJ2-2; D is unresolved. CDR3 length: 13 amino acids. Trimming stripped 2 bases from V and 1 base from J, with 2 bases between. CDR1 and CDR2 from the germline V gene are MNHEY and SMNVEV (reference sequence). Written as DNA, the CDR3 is TGTGCCAGCAGTTTAAGGAACACCGGGGAGCTGTTTTTT. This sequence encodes CASSLRNTGELFF.

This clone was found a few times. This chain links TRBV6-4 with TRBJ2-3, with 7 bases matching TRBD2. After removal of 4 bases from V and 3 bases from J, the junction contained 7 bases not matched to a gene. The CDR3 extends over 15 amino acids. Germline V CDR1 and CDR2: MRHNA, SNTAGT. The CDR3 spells CASSVGGSRTDTQYF. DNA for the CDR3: TGTGCCAGCAGTGTGGGCGGGAGTCGGACAGATACGCAGTATTTT.

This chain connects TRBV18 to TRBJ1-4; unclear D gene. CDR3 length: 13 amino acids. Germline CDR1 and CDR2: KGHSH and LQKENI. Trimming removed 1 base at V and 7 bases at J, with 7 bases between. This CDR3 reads CASSPQRVEKLFF. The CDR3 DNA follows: TGTGCCAGCTCACCACAACGGGTTGAAAAACTGTTTTTT.

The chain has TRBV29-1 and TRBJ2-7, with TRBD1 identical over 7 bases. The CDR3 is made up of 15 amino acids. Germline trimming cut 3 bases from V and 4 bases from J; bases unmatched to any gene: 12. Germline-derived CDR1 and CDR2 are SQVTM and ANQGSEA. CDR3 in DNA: TGCAGCGTTGAGGGGATGGGGACAGAATTTTACGAGCAGTACTTC. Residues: CSVEGMGTEFYEQYF.

DNA for the CDR3: TGTGCCGGCACCCAAGAGACCCAGTACTTC. This codes for CAGTQETQYF. The chain recombines TRBV6-5 with TRBJ2-5; D not certain. The CDR3 has 10 residues. V lost 11 bases to trimming and J lost 1 base, with 5 bases between them. Germline lookup yields CDR1 MNHEY and CDR2 SVGAGI.

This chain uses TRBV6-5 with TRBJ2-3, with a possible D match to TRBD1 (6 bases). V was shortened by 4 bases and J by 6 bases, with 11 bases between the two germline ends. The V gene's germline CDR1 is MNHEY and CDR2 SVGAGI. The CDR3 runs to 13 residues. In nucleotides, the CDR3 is TGTGCCAGCAGTTCATACAGGGCCGATACGCAGTATTTT. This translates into CASSSYRADTQYF.

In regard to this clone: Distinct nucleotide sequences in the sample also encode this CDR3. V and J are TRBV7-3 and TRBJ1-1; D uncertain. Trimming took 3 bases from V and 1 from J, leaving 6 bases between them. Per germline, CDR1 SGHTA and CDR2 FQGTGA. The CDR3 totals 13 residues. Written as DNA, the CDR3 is TGTGCCAGCAGCTTGACACCGAACACTGAAGCTTTCTTT. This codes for CASSLTPNTEAFF. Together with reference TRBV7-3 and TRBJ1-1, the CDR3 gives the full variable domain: GAGVSQTPSNKVTEKGKYVELRCDPISGHTALYWYRQSLGQGPEFLIYFQGTGAADDSGLPNDRFFAVRPEGSVSTLKIQRTERGDSAVYLCASSLTPNTEAFFGQGTRLTVV.

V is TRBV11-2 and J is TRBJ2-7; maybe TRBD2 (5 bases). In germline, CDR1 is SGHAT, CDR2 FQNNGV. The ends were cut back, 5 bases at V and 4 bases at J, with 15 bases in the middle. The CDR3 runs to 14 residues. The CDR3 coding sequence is TGTGCCAGCAGCCTCTCGGGAAGCGATTACGAGCAGTACGTC. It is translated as CASSLSGSDYEQYV.

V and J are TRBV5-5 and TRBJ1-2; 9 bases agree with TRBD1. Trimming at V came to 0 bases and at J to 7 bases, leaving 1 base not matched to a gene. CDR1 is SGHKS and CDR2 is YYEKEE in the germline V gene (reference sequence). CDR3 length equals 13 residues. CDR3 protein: CASSLGTGVGYTF. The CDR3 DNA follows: TGTGCCAGCAGCTTGGGGACAGGGGTTGGCTACACCTTC.

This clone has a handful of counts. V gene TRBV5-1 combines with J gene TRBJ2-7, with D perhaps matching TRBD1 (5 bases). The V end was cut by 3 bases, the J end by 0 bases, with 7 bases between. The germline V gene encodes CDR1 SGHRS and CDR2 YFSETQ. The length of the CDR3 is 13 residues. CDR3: CASSSRGSYEQYF. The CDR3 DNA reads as TGCGCCAGCAGCTCAAGGGGCTCCTACGAGCAGTACTTC. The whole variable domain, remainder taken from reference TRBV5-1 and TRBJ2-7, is KAGVTQTPRYLIKTRGQQVTLSCSPISGHRSVSWYQQTPGQGLQFLFEYFSETQRNKGNFPGRFSGRQFSNSRSEMNVSTLELGDSALYLCASSSRGSYEQYFGPGTRLTVT.

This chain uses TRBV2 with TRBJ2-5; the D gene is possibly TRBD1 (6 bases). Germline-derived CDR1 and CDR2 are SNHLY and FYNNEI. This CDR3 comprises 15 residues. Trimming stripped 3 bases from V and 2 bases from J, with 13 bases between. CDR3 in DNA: TGTGCCAGCAGTGATGAGCCAGGGGTGCAAGAGACCCAGTACTTC. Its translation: CASSDEPGVQETQYF. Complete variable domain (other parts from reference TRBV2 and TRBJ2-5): EPEVTQTPSHQVTQMGQEVILRCVPISNHLYFYWYRQILGQKVEFLVSFYNNEISEKSEIFDDQFSVERPDGSNFTLKIRSTKLEDSAMYFCASSDEPGVQETQYFGPGTRLLVL.

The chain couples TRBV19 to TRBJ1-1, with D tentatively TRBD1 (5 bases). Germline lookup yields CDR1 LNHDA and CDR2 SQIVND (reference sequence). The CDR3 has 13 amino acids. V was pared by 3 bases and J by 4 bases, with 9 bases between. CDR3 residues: CASSMGGVTEAFF. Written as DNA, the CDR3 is TGTGCCAGTAGTATGGGGGGGGTCACTGAAGCTTTCTTT.

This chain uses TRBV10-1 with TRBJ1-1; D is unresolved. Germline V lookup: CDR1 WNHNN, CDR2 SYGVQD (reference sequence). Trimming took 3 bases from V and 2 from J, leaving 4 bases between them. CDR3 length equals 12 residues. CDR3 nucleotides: TGCGCCAGCAGTGAACACAACACTGAAGCTTTCTTT. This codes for CASSEHNTEAFF.

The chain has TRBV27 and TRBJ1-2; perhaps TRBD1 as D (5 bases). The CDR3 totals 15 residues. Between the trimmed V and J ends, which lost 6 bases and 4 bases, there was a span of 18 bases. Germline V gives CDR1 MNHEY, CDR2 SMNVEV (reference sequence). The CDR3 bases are TGTGCCAGCAGATCGAGCGGGGGTGAGGGCTATGGCTACACCTTC. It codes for CASRSSGGEGYGYTF.

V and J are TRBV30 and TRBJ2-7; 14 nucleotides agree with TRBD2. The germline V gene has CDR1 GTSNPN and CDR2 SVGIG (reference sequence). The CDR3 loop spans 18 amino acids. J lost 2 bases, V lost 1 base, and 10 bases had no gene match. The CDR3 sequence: CAWSETGTSGRNTYEQYF. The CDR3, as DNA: TGTGCCTGGAGTGAGACCGGGACTAGCGGGAGAAACACCTACGAGCAGTACTTC.

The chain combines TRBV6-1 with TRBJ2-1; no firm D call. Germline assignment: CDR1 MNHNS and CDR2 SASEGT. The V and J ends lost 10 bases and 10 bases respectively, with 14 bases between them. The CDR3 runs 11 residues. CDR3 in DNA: TGTGCCACCAAATCTCTCCCGGAGCAGTTCTTC. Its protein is CATKSLPEQFF.

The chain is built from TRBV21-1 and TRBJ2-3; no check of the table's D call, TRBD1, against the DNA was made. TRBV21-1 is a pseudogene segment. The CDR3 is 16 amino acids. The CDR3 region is CASSKIRQGSTDTQYF. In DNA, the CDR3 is TGTGCCAGCAGCAAAATAAGACAGGGGAGTACAGATACGCAGTATTTT.

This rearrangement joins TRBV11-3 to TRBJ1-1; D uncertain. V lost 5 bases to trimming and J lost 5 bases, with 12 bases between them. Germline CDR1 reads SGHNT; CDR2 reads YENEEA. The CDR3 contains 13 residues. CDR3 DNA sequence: TGTGCCAGCAGCCCCCTGGCAGGAACTGAAGCTTTCTTT. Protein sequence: CASSPLAGTEAFF.